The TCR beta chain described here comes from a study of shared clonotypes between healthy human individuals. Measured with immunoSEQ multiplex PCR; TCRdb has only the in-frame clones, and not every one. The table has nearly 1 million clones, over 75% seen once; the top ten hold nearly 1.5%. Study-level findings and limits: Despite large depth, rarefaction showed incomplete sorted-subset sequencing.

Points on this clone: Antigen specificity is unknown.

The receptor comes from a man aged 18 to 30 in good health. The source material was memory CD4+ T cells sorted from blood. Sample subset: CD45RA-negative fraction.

CDR3: CASSLGGPTGEEQFF. CDR3 in DNA: TGTGCCAGCAGCTTAGGTGGCCCGACAGGCGAGGAGCAGTTCTTC. The rearrangement uses TRBV7-2 and TRBJ2-1; TRBD1 is a possible D gene (6 bases). Germline loops: CDR1 SGHTA, CDR2 FQGNSA. This CDR3 contains 15 residues. V lost 1 base, J lost 10 bases, and 17 bases lay in between.